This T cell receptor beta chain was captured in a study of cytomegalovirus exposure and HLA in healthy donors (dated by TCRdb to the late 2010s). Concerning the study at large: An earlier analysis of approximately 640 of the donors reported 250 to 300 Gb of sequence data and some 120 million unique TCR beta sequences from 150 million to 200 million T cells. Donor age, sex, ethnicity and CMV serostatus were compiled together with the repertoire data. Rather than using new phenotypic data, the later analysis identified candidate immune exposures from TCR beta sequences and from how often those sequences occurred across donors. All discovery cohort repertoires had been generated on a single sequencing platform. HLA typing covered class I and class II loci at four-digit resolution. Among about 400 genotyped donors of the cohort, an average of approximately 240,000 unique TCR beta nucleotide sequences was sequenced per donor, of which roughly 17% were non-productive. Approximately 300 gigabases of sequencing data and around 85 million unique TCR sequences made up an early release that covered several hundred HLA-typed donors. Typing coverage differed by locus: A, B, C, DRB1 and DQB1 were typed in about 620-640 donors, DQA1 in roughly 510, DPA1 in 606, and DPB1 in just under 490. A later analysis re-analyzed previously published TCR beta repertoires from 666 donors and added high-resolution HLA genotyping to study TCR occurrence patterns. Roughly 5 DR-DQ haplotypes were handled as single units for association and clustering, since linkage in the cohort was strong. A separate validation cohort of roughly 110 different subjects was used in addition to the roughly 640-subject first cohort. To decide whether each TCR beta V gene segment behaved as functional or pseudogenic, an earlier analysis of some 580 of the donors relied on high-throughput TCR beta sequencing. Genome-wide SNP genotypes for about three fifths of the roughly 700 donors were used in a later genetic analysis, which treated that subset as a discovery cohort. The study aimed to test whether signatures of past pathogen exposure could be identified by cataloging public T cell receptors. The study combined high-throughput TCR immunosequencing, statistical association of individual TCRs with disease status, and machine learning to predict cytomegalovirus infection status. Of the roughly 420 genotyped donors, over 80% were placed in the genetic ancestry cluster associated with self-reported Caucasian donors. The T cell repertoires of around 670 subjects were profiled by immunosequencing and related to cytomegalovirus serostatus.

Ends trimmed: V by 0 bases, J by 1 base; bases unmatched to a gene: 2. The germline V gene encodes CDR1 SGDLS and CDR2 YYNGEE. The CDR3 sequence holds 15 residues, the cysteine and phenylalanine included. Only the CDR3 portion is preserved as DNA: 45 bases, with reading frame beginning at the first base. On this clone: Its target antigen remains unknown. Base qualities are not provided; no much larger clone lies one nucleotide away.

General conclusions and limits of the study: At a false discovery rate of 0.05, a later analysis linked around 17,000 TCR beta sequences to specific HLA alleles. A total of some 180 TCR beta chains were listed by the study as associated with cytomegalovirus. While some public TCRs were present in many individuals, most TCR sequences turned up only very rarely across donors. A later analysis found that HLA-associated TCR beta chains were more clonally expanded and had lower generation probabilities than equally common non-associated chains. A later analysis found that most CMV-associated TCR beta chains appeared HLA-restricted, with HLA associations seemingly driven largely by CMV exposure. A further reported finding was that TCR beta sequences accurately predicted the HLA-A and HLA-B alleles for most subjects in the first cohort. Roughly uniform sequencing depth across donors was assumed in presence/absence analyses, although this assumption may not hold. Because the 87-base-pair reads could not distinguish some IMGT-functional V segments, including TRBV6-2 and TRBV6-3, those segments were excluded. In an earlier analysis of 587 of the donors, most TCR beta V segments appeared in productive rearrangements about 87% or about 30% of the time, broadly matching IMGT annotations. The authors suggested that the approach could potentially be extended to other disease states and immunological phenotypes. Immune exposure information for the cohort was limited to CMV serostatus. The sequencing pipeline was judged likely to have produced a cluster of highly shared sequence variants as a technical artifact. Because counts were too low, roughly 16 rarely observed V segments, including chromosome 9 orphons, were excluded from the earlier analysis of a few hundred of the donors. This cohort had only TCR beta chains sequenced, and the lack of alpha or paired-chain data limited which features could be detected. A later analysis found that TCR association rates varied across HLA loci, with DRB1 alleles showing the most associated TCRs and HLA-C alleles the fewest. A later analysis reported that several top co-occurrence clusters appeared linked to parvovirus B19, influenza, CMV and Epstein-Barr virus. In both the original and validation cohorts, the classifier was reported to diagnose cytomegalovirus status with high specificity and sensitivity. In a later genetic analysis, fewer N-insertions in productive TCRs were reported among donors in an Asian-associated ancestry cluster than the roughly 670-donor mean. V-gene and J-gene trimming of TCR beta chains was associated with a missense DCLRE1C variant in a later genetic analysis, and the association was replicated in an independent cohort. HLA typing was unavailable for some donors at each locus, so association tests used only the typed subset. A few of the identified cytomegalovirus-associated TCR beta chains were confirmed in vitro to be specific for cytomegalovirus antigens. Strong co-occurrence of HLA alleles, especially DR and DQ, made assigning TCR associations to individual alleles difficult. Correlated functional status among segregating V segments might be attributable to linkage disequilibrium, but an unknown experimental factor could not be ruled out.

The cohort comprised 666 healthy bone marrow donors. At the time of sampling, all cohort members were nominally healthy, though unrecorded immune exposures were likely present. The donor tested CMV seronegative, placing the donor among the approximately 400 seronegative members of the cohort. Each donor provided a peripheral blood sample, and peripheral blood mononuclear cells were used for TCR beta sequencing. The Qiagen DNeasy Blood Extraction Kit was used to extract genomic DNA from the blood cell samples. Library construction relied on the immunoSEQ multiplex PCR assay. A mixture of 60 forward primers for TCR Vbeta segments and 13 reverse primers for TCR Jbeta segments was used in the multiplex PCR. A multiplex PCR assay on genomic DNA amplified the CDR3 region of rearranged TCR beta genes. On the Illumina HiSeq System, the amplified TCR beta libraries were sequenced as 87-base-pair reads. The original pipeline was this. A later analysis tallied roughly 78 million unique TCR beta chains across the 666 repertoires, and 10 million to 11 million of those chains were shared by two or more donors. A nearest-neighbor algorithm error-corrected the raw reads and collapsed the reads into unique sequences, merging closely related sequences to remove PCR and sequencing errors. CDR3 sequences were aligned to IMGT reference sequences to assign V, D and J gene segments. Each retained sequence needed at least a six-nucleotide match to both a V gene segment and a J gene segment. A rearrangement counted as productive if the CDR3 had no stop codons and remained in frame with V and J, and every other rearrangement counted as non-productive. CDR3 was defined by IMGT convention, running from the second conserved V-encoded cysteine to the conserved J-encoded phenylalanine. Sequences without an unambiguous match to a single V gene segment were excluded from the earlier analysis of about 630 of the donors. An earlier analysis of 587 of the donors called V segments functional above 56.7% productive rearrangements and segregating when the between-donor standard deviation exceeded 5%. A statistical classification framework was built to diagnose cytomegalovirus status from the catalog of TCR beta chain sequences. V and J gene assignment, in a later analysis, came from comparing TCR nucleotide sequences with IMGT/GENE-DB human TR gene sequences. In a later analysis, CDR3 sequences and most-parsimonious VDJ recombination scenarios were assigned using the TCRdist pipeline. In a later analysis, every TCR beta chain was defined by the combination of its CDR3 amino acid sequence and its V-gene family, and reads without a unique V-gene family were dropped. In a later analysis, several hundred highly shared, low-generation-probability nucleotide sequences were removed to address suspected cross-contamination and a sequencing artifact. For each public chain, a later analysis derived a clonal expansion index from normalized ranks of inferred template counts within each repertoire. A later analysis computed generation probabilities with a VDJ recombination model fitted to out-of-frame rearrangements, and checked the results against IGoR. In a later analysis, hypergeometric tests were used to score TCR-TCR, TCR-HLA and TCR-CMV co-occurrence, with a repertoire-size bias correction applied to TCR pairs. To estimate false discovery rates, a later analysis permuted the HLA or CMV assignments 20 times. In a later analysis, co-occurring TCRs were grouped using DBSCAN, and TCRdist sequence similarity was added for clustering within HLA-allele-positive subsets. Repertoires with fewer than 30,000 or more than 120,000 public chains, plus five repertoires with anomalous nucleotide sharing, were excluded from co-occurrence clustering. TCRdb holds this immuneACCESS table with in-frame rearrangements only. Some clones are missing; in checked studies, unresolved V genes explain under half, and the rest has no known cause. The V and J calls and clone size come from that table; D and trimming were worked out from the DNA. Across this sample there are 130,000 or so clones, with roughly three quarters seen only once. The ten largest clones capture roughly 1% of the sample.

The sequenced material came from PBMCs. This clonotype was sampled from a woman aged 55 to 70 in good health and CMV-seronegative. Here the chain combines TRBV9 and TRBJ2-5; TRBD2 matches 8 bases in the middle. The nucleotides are TGTGCCAGCAGCGTAGATACTAGCGGCCAAGAGACCCAGTACTTC. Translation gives CASSVDTSGQETQYF.